This passage covers 5 T cell receptor beta chains from one sample sequenced in a study of blood T cell repertoires in COVID-19. Sequenced by immunoSEQ multiplex PCR; TCRdb stores in-frame clones only, minus some. The repertoire has roughly 250,000 clones, more than 75% of them found once; the top ten carry around 0.99%. Source material: peripheral blood. The receptor set was obtained from a middle-aged woman who had recovered from COVID-19.

This chain connects TRBV6-5 to TRBJ2-7; 7 nucleotides align to TRBD2. This CDR3 has 13 amino acids. In germline, CDR1 is MNHEY, CDR2 SVGAGI. With V trimmed by 2 bases and J by 9 bases, 7 bases remained unmatched. CDR3 coding DNA: TGTGCCAGCAGTTACCGGCTAGCGGTCGGGCAGTACGTC. Its translation is CASSYRLAVGQYV.

The chain links TRBV19 to TRBJ2-1, with 11 bases fitting TRBD2. The germline V gene has CDR1 LNHDA and CDR2 SQIVND (reference sequence). V was clipped by 6 bases and J by 10 bases; unmatched bases: 8. The CDR3 spans 14 residues. CDR3 nucleotides: TGTGCCAGTAGCCTTGGGACTAGCGGCAACGAGCAGTTCTTC. It translates to CASSLGTSGNEQFF.

The chain combines TRBV5-6 with TRBJ1-2; 8 bases agree with TRBD1. CDR1 and CDR2 from the germline V gene are SGHDT and YYEEEE. Trimming removed 4 bases from V and 5 bases from J; junction bases left unmatched: 10. This CDR3 spans 15 amino acids. CDR3 coding DNA: TGTGCCAGCAGCGGCCAGACAGGGGCTGGGTATGGCTACACCTTC. Its translation is CASSGQTGAGYGYTF.

There are a few counts of this clone. The chain joins TRBV2 to TRBJ1-6; 9 bases fit TRBD1. Germline V CDR1 and CDR2: SNHLY, FYNNEI. V lost 8 bases, J lost 9 bases, and 14 bases stayed unmatched. The length of the CDR3 is 16 residues. CDR3 in DNA: TGTGCCAGCGGGGACAGGGTCGGGTTAGGGGCTTCACCCCTCCACTTT. This translates into CASGDRVGLGASPLHF.

The chain couples TRBV4-1 to TRBJ1-5, with a tentative D call TRBD1 (6 bases). V lost 2 bases, J lost 9 bases, and 17 bases lay in between. Per the germline V gene, CDR1 is MGHRA and CDR2 is YSYEKL. The CDR3 sequence is 15 residues long. The CDR3 is CASSQPWDTEAPQHF. CDR3 nucleotide sequence: TGCGCCAGCAGCCAACCCTGGGACACAGAGGCGCCCCAGCATTTT.